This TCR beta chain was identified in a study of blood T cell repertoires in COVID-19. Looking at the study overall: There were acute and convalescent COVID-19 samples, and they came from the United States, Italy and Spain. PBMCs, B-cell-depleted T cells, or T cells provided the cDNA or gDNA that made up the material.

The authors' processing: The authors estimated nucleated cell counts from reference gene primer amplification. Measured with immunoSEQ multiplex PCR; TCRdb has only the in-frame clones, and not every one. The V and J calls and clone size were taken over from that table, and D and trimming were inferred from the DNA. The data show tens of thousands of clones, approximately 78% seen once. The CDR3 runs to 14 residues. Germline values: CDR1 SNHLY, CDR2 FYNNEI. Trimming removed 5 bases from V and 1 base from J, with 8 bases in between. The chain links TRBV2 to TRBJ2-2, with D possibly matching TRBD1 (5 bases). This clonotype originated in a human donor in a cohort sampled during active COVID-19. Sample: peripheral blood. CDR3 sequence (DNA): TGTGCCAGCAGTTGGGGCAAGAACACCGGGGAGCTGTTTTTT. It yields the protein CASSWGKNTGELFF.